A selection of T cell receptor beta chains follows, all from one sample in a study of glioma-infiltrating T cells after dendritic cell vaccination. The protocol was immunoSEQ multiplex PCR, while the TCRdb copy is restricted to in-frame clones and leaves out a portion. The sample lists just under 85,000 clones, over 85% occurring once. The sequencing used blood, collected before dendritic cell vaccination. These receptors were obtained from a human donor with glioblastoma. The CDR3 runs from the conserved cysteine through the conserved F or W. The D gene is left open where the match is weak.

d_gene	len	v_gene	j_gene	CDR3nt	CDR3aa
TRBD1	15	TRBV15	TRBJ1-4	TGTGCCACCAGCAGAGGGACAGGGATAGGTGAAAAACTGTTTTTT	CATSRGTGIGEKLFF
TRBD2	21	TRBV4-1	TRBJ2-4	TGCGCCAGCAGCCAAGGCGTTCGGGTAGCGGGGGCCGCTCAAGCCAAAAACATTCAGTACTTC	CASSQGVRVAGAAQAKNIQYF
TRBD1	14	TRBV9	TRBJ2-7	TGTGCCAGCTCCATTGGACAGGAGTCCTACGAGCAGTACTTC	CASSIGQESYEQYF
TRBD1	14	TRBV5-1	TRBJ1-1	TGCGCCAGCAGCTTGGCAACAGGGGGGGCTGAAGCTTTCTTT	CASSLATGGAEAFF
.	17	TRBV5-1	TRBJ2-3	TGCGCCAGCAGCTCGCCTCCCGGGGACACCGGCACAGATACGCAGTATTTT	CASSSPPGDTGTDTQYF
.	17	TRBV7-9	TRBJ2-2	TGTGCCAGCAGCGCCCCGGCGGGACCGGGATTAACCGGGGAGCTGTTTTTT	CASSAPAGPGLTGELFF
TRBD1	13	TRBV6-5	TRBJ2-7	TGTGCCAGCGGGACGGGACAGGGATACGAGCAGTACTTC	CASGTGQGYEQYF
TRBD2	16	TRBV9	TRBJ2-7	TGTGCCAGCAGCACCAAGACTAGCTCGAGCTCCTACGAGCAGTACTTC	CASSTKTSSSSYEQYF
.	13	TRBV5-1	TRBJ1-1	TGCGCCAGCAGCTTAACAGCGAACACTGAAGCTTTCTTT	CASSLTANTEAFF
TRBD1	15	TRBV7-3	TRBJ2-1	TGTGCCAGCAGCTGGGACAGGGGCTCCTACAATGAGCAGTTCTTC	CASSWDRGSYNEQFF
.	15	TRBV5-1	TRBJ1-1	TGCGCCAGCAGCGGGGAGGACACAGTTAACACTGAAGCTTTCTTT	CASSGEDTVNTEAFF
.	12	TRBV6-6	TRBJ1-1	TGTGCCAGCAGTTCAAACAGGGAACGGGCTTTCTTT	CASSSNRERAFF
TRBD2	19	TRBV11-2	TRBJ2-3	TGTGCCAGCAGCTCCCGGGGGGGTAGCGGGGCTCTCTCCACAGATACGCAGTATTTT	CASSSRGGSGALSTDTQYF
TRBD2	17	TRBV5-4	TRBJ2-7	TGTGCCAGCAGCTTGGGGGGACTAGCGGGAGAGGCAGGCGAGCAGTACTTC	CASSLGGLAGEAGEQYF
.	15	TRBV14	TRBJ2-5	TGTGCCAGCAGCCAAGCACTACATCGTTCGGGAACCCAGTACTTC	CASSQALHRSGTQYF